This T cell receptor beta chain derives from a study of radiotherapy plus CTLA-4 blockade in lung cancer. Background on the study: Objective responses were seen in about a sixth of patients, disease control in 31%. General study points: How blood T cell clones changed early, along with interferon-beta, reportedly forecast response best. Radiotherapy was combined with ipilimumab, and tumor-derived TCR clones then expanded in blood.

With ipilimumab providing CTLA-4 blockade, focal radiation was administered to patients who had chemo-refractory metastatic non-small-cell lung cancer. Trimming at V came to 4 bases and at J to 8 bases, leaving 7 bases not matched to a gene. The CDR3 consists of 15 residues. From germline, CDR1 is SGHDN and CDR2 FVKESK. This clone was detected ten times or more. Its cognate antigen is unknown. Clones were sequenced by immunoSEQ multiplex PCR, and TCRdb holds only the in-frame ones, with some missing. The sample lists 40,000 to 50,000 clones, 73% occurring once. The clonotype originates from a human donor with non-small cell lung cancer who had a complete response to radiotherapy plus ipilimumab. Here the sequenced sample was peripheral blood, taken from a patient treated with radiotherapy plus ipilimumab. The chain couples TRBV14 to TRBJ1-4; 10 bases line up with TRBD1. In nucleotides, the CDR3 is TGTGCCAGCAGCCGTTGGGACAGGGGCGGCGAAAAACTGTTTTTT. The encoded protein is CASSRWDRGGEKLFF.